This TCR beta chain was captured in a study of siplizumab effects on memory and regulatory T cells. Per sample, some 10^5 TCR templates underwent assay. Sequencing used immunoSEQ multiplex PCR; TCRdb keeps in-frame clones, though not all of them. Here the sample spans tens of thousands of clones, about 96% being singletons. Study findings and constraints: Many proliferating CD4+ or CD8+ clones remained unclassified. Roughly 75-96% of them could not be assigned either a naive or a memory phenotype. Confirmation was lacking for the suppressive function of proliferating Tregs derived from siplizumab cultures. Treg-derived clones made up an average of approximately 70% of mappable alloreactive CD4+ clones with siplizumab and under 35% in controls.

This CDR3 has 15 amino acids. Germline lookup yields CDR1 KGHSH and CDR2 LQKENI. Trimming took off 8 bases at V and 2 bases at J, with 17 bases between the two ends. A remark on this clone: Its antigen is still unknown.

What was sequenced was naive CD4+ T cells sorted from blood. The sequence came from a human donor in good health. The chain couples TRBV18 to TRBJ2-3, with D possibly matching TRBD2 (7 bases). The CDR3 DNA reads as TGTGCCAGCCACCTGGCGGGGGCCACCACAGATACGCAGTATTTT. It yields the protein CASHLAGATTDTQYF.